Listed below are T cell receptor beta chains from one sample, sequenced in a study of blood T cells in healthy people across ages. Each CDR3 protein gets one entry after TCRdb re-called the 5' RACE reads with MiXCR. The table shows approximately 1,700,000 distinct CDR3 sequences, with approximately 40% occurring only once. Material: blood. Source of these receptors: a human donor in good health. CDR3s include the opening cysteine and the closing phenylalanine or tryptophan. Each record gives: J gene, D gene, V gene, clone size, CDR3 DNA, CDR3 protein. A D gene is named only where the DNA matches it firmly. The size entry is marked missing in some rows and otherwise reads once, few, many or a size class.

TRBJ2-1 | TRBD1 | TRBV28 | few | TGTGCCAGCAAGGGTGGGACAGGGGTCAATGAGCAGTTCTTC | CASKGGTGVNEQFF
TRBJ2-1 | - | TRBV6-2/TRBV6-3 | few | TGTGCCAGCAGTTTTACTAACGATGAGCAGTTCTTC | CASSFTNDEQFF
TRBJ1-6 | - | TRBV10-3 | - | TGTGCCATCAATTCCGAAGTTGGTTCACCCCTCCACTTT | CAINSEVGSPLHF
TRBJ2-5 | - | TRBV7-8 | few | TGTGCCGGACTCTCTAAGGGAGAGACCCAGTACTTC | CAGLSKGETQYF
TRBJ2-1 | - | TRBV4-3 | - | TGCGCCAGCAGCCAAGGGGTGGGGCAACACAATGAGCAGTTCTTC | CASSQGVGQHNEQFF
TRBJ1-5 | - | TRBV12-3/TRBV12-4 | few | TGTGCCAGCAGCTACGAGGGACGGCAGAATCAGCCCCAGCATTTT | CASSYEGRQNQPQHF
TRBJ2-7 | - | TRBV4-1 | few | TGCGCCAGCAGCCAACCATTCCGGACAACGGACGAGCAGTACTTC | CASSQPFRTTDEQYF
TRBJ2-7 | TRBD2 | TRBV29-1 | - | TGCAGCGTTAGGAATCTAGCGGGGGATAACGAGCAGTACTTC | CSVRNLAGDNEQYF
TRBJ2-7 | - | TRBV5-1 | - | TGCGCCAGCAGCTTATTTGGGGCAGGCAGTAACTACGAGCAGTACTTC | CASSLFGAGSNYEQYF
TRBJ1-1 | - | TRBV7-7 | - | TGTGCTAGCAGCAACGACAAGCTGAACACTGAAGCTTTCTTT | CASSNDKLNTEAFF
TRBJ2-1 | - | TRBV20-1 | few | TGCAGTGCTAGCGCACCAACCTACAATGAGCAGTTCTTC | CSASAPTYNEQFF
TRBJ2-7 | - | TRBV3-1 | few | TGTGCCAGCAGCCAAGATGAATCGGGTTACGAGCAGTACTTC | CASSQDESGYEQYF
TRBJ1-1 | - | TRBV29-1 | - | TGCAGCGTTAGGGACCGGTTTACAGCTTTCTTT | CSVRDRFTAFF
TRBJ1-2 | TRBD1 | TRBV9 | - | TGTGCCAGCAGCGGTGGACAGGAGGTTGGCTACACCTTC | CASSGGQEVGYTF
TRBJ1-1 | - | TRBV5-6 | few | TGTGCCAGCAGCTTGGCTCAGAACATGAACACTGAAGCTTTCTTT | CASSLAQNMNTEAFF
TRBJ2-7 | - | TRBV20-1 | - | TGCAGTGCAGGAGGGTCAGGCTTACTTACCTACGAGCAGTACTTC | CSAGGSGLLTYEQYF
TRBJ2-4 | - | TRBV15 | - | TGTGCCACCAGCAGAGAGATCAAAAACATTCAGTACTTC | CATSREIKNIQYF
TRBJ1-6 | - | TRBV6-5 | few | TGTGCCAGCAGTTACAGCCAAACTCGATACAGGAAATCGACCCGGTCACCCCTCCACTTT | CASSYSQTRYRKSTRSPLHF
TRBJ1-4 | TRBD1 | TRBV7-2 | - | TGTGCCAGCAGCCTCTGGGACAGGGGCAATGAAAAACGGTTTTTT | CASSLWDRGNEKRFF
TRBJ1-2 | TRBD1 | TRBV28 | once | TGTGCCAGCAGGGACAGGGGGCAATTGGTTGACTACACCTTC | CASRDRGQLVDYTF
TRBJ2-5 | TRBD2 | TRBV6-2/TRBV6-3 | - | TGTGCCAGCAGAGGCAGCGGGAGGCAAGAGACCCAGTACTTC | CASRGSGRQETQYF
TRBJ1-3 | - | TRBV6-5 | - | TGTGCCGGCAGACTGGGCCTCTCTGGAAACACCATATATTTT | CAGRLGLSGNTIYF
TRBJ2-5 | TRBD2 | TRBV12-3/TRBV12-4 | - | TGTGCCAGCAGCCCGGGGACTAGCGGGGGGTGGAACCAAGAGACCCAGTACTTC | CASSPGTSGGWNQETQYF
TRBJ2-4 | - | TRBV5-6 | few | TGTGCCAGCAGCTTGTGGGGGACCAAAAACATTCAGTACTTC | CASSLWGTKNIQYF
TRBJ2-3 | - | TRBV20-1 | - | TGCAGTGCTATCCGGGCGTTATACCCCACAGATACGCAGTATTTT | CSAIRALYPTDTQYF
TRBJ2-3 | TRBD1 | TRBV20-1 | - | TGCAGTGCCCTACAGGGGGTTCCCCCAGATACGCAGTATTTT | CSALQGVPPDTQYF
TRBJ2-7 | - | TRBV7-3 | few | TGTGCCAGCAGCGCGAATCCGGGACACCACTACGAGCAGTACTTC | CASSANPGHHYEQYF
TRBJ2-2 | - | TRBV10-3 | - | TGTGCCATCAGTGAGTCGAGGGGACAAGACACCGGGGAGCTGTTTTTT | CAISESRGQDTGELFF
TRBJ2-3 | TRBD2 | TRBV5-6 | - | TGTGCCAGCAGTGAGCGGGGGGGCTTTGATACGCAGTATTTT | CASSERGGFDTQYF
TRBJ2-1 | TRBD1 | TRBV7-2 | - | TGTGCCAGCGTACAGGGGGCGGGTTCCTACAATGAGCAGTTCTTC | CASVQGAGSYNEQFF